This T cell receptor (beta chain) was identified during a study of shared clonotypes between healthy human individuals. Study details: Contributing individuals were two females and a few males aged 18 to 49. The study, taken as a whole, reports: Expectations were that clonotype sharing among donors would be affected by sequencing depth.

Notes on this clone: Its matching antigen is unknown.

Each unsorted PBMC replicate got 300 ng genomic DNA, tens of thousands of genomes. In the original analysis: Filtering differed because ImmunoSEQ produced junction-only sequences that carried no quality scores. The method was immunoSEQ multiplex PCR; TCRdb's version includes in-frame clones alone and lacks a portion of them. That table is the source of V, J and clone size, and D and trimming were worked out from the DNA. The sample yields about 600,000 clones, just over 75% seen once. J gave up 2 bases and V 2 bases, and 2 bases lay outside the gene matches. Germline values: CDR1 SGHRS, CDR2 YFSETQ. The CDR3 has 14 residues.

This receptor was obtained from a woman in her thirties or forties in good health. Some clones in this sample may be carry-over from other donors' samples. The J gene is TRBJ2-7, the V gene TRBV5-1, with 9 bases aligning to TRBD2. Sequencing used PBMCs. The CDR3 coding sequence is TGCGCCAGCAGCTTTGCTAGCGGGACCTACGAGCAGTACTTC. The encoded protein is CASSFASGTYEQYF.